This T cell receptor beta chain was identified in a study of response to subunit inactivated influenza vaccine. The study's findings and limits: Authors suggested seasonal influenza vaccinations each recruit few new T cells.

Concerning this clonotype: The antigen is unknown.

The CDR3 runs 14 residues. Germline-derived CDR1 and CDR2 are LGHNA and YNFKEQ. The ends were cut back, 10 bases at V and 3 bases at J, with 18 bases in the middle. TCRdb recomputed calls from the RT-PCR reads with MiXCR, one row per CDR3 protein. In the table there are 550,000 to 800,000 distinct CDR3 sequences, roughly 14% of which are singletons. The TCR comes from a man aged 45-65 years who received an inactivated influenza vaccine. V gene TRBV4-2 combines with J gene TRBJ1-2; D remains ambiguous. The sequencing here drew on PBMCs from blood, taken roughly 13 days after vaccination. The CDR3 sequence is CAIGPGRVDYGYTF. The CDR3 DNA follows: TGTGCCATCGGCCCTGGGCGGGTCGACTATGGCTACACCTTC.